Sequencing of this T cell receptor (beta chain) was carried out in a study of OX40 agonist ivuxolimab in advanced cancers. Study-level background: A male proportion of about 86% was recorded, with mean age 60 years and range about 20 to 79. Three patients, one with hepatocellular carcinoma and two with cutaneous melanoma, achieved partial responses. Study-wide results and limits: CD4+ and CD8+ blood T cells expanded clonally by week 6 at 0.1 to 3.0 mg/kg. Some patients who did not respond also had low normalized T-cell clonal expansion.

CDR1 and CDR2 from the germline V gene are SGHRS and YFSETQ. Unmatched junction bases numbered 4, after V lost 7 bases and J lost 0 bases. The CDR3 length is 14 residues. The method was immunoSEQ multiplex PCR; TCRdb's version includes in-frame clones alone and lacks a portion of them. This sample yields about 23,000 clones, of which roughly three quarters are seen a single time; about 2% belongs to the top ten. As to this clone: Antigen unknown.

The sequence was obtained from an adult with an advanced solid tumor such as melanoma, head and neck, liver or kidney cancer. Here the sequenced sample was CD4+ or CD8+ T cells sorted from blood, taken in a trial of the OX40 agonist ivuxolimab. The chain uses TRBV5-1 and TRBJ1-3, with TRBD1 matching over 7 bases. This CDR3 reads CASGQDVSGNTIYF. The CDR3 coding sequence is TGCGCCAGCGGACAGGACGTCTCTGGAAACACCATATATTTT.